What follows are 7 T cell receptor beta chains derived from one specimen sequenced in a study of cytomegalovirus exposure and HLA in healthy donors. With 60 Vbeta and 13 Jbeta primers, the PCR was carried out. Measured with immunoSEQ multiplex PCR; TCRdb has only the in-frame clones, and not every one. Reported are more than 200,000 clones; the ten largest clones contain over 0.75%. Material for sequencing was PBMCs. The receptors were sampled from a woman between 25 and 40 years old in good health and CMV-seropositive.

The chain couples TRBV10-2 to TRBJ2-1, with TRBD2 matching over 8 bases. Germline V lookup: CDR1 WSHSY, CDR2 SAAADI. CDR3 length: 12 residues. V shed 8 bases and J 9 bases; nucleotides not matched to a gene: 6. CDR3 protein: CASGVAGSEQFF. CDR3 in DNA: TGCGCCAGCGGGGTAGCGGGGAGTGAGCAGTTCTTC.

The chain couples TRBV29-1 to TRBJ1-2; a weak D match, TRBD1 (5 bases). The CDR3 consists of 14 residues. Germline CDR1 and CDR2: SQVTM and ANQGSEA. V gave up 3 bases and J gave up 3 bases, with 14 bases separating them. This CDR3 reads CSVERGVEHYGYTF. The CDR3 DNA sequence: TGCAGCGTTGAGCGGGGGGTGGAGCACTATGGCTACACCTTC.

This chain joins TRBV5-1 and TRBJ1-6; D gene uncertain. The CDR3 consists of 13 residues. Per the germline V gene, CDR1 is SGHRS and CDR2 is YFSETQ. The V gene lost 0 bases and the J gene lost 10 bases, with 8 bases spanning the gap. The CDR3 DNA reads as TGCGCCAGCAGCTTGGATTCATCCTCACCCCTCCACTTT. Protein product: CASSLDSSSPLHF.

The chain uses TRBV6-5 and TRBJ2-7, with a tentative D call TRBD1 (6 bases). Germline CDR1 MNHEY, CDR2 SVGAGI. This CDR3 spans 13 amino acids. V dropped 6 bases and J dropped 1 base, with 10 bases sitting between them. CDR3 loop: CASSHRVSYEQYF. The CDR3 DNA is TGTGCCAGCAGCCACAGGGTATCCTACGAGCAGTACTTC.

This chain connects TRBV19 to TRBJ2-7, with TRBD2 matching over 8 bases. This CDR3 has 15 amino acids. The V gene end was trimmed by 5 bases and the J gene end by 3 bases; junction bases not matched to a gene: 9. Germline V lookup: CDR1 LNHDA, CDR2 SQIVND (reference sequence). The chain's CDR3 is CASSPPYSGIYEQYF. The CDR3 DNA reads TGTGCCAGTAGTCCGCCCTATAGCGGGATCTACGAGCAGTACTTC. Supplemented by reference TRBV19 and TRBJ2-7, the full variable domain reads DGGITQSPKYLFRKEGQNVTLSCEQNLNHDAMYWYRQDPGQGLRLIYYSQIVNDFQKGDIAEGYSVSREKKESFPLTVTSAQKNPTAFYLCASSPPYSGIYEQYFGPGTRLTVT.

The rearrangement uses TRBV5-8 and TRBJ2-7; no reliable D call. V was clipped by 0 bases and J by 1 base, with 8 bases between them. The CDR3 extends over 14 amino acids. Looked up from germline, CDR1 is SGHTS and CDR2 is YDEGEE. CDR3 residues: CASSLGRRSYEQYF. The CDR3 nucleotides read TGTGCCAGCAGCTTGGGGCGGAGATCCTACGAGCAGTACTTC.

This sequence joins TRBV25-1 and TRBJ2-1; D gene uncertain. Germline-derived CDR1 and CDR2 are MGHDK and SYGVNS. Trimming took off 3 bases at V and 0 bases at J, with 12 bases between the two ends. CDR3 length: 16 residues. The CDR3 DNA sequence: TGTGCCAGCAGTGACGCCCGCCCCAGCTCCTACAATGAGCAGTTCTTC. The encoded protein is CASSDARPSSYNEQFF.